Below are 18 T cell receptor beta chains sequenced from a single sample in a study of cytomegalovirus exposure and HLA in healthy donors. PCR employed 60 Vbeta and 13 Jbeta primers. Measured with immunoSEQ multiplex PCR; TCRdb has only the in-frame clones, and not every one. This table holds roughly 97,000 clones, around 10% found once. The sequenced sample consisted of PBMCs. The receptor source for this set is a man in his forties or fifties in good health and CMV-seropositive.

This clone was found a few times. The chain carries TRBV6-1 and TRBJ1-1; D may be TRBD1 (5 bases). The germline CDR1 and CDR2 sequences are MNHNS and SASEGT. The CDR3 consists of 14 residues. V lost 6 bases and J 4 bases, leaving 15 bases between the germline ends. CDR3 nucleotide sequence: TGTGCCAGCAGGGAGAAAACAAGGGGCACTGAAGCTTTCTTT. It yields the protein CASREKTRGTEAFF.

This chain connects TRBV13 to TRBJ2-7; tentative D call: TRBD1 (5 bases). The CDR3 consists of 11 residues. Germline CDR1 is PRHDT and CDR2 is FYEKMQ (reference sequence). V shed 5 bases and J shed 4 bases, with 6 bases lying between them. The CDR3 reads CASSQGYEQYF. The CDR3 DNA sequence: TGTGCCAGCAGCCAGGGATACGAGCAGTACTTC.

J is TRBJ2-7 and V is TRBV28, with 14 bases lining up with TRBD2. The CDR3 sequence is 15 residues long. V lost 5 bases to trimming and J lost 7 bases; unmatched junction nucleotides: 7. Germline lookup yields CDR1 MDHEN and CDR2 SYDVKM. CDR3 in DNA: TGTGCCAGCAGTGCTGGACTAGCGGGAGGTCGAGAGCAGTACTTC. Translating it yields CASSAGLAGGREQYF.

This clone appeared a few times. The CDR3 DNA is TGTGCCAGCAGCTTCGGCAGCGCGGAGACCCAGTACTTC. It yields the protein CASSFGSAETQYF. The V call is TRBV7-3, the J call TRBJ2-5; D gene uncertain. With 3 bases removed from V and 5 bases from J, the gap between germline ends came to 10 bases. The CDR3 consists of 13 residues. The germline V gene encodes CDR1 SGHTA and CDR2 FQGTGA.

The chain recombines TRBV5-6 with TRBJ1-1, with a weak D call TRBD1 (6 bases). This CDR3 comprises 13 residues. Germline assignment: CDR1 SGHDT and CDR2 YYEEEE. Trimming removed 3 bases at V and 4 bases at J, with 10 bases between. The CDR3 loop is CASSYGTPTEAFF. CDR3 bases: TGTGCCAGCAGCTATGGGACACCCACTGAAGCTTTCTTT. Full variable domain (remainder filled in from reference TRBV5-6 and TRBJ1-1): DAGVTQSPTHLIKTRGQQVTLRCSPKSGHDTVSWYQQALGQGPQFIFQYYEEEERQRGNFPDRFSGHQFPNYSSELNVNALLLGDSALYLCASSYGTPTEAFFGQGTRLTVV.

There are a few counts of this clone. V is TRBV7-8 and J is TRBJ1-4, with D possibly matching TRBD1 (5 bases). This CDR3 spans 14 amino acids. The germline V gene has CDR1 SGHVS and CDR2 FQNEAQ. The V end lost 5 bases, the J end lost 7 bases, and 14 bases lay between the germline ends. The CDR3 here is CASSLNQGFEKLFF. CDR3 coding DNA: TGTGCCAGCAGCCTCAACCAGGGATTTGAAAAACTGTTTTTT.

This clone appeared a few times. The DNA for the CDR3 is TGTGCCAGCAGCTTACCCCCGAGGGAAGCGACTTACGAGCAGTACTTC. It is translated as CASSLPPREATYEQYF. V is TRBV7-8 and J is TRBJ2-7, with a possible D match to TRBD2 (5 bases). Trimming pared 2 bases from V and 4 bases from J, leaving 18 bases between. The CDR3 is made up of 16 amino acids. From germline, CDR1 is SGHVS and CDR2 FQNEAQ.

This clone occurred a few times. The rearrangement uses TRBV28 and TRBJ2-1, with TRBD2 identical over 11 bases. J was trimmed by 2 bases and V by 6 bases; bases with no gene match: 6. Germline V gene lookup returns CDR1 MDHEN and CDR2 SYDVKM. The CDR3 spans 16 residues. The CDR3 here is CASRELAGATYNEQFF. The CDR3 DNA reads TGTGCCAGCAGGGAACTAGCGGGAGCCACCTACAATGAGCAGTTCTTC. The variable domain in full, completed from reference TRBV28 and TRBJ2-1, reads DVKVTQSSRYLVKRTGEKVFLECVQDMDHENMFWYRQDPGLGLRLIYFSYDVKMKEKGDIPEGYSVSREKKERFSLILESASTNQTSMYLCASRELAGATYNEQFFGPGTRLTVL.

This chain links TRBV5-4 with TRBJ2-5; 8 nucleotides match TRBD1. CDR1 is SGHNT and CDR2 is YYREEE in the germline V gene (reference sequence). Losses at the gene ends were 6 bases for V and 4 bases for J; bases not matched to a gene: 14. The CDR3 is 16 amino acids. The CDR3 coding sequence is TGTGCCAGCACCCTCTTCAGGGGGGACAGGACAGAGACCCAGTACTTC. It encodes CASTLFRGDRTETQYF. The full variable domain, completed using reference TRBV5-4 and TRBJ2-5, is ETGVTQSPTHLIKTRGQQVTLRCSSQSGHNTVSWYQQALGQGPQFIFQYYREEENGRGNFPPRFSGLQFPNYSSELNVNALELDDSALYLCASTLFRGDRTETQYFGPGTRLLVL.

The chain combines TRBV6-1 with TRBJ1-5; D unclear. Trimming removed 7 bases from V and 0 bases from J, with 7 bases in between. Germline V gene data show CDR1 as MNHNS and CDR2 as SASEGT. This CDR3 region has 13 residues. The CDR3, as DNA: TGTGCCAGCACCATCTATAGCAATCAGCCCCAGCATTTT. It specifies CASTIYSNQPQHF.

The V call is TRBV6-6, the J call TRBJ2-7; TRBD2 might be the D (5 bases). V lost 2 bases and J 5 bases, leaving 7 bases between the germline ends. The CDR3 extends over 12 amino acids. In germline, CDR1 is MNHNY, CDR2 SVGAGI (reference sequence). The CDR3 DNA sequence: TGTGCCAGCAGTTACGGACTCGACGAGCAGTACTTC. As protein: CASSYGLDEQYF.

Only a few counts were recorded for this clone. The V and J genes are TRBV4-3 and TRBJ2-1; D remains unclear. In germline, CDR1 is LGHNA, CDR2 YSLEER. The ends were cut back, 0 bases at V and 4 bases at J, with 4 bases in the middle. The CDR3 runs to 13 residues. CDR3 in DNA: TGCGCCAGCAGCCAAGACGGTTACAATGAGCAGTTCTTC. Amino acids: CASSQDGYNEQFF.

CDR3 amino acids: CASSLQTGEQYF. In nucleotides, the CDR3 is TGTGCCAGCAGCCTACAGACAGGAGAACAGTACTTC. The V and J genes are TRBV6-5 and TRBJ2-7, with a possible D match to TRBD1 (6 bases). The CDR3 has 12 residues. Trimming removed 6 bases at V and 10 bases at J, with 16 bases between. Germline CDR1 MNHEY, CDR2 SVGAGI.

This clone was seen only a few times. The CDR3 DNA sequence: TGTGCCACCAGCAGAGACAGGTCCTACGAGCAGTACTTC. It specifies CATSRDRSYEQYF. This rearrangement joins TRBV15 to TRBJ2-7; D gene uncertain. CDR3 length: 13 residues. The germline V and J ends were trimmed by 0 bases and 1 base, with 4 bases remaining between them. Germline V gene lookup returns CDR1 LNHNV and CDR2 YYDKDF (reference sequence).

This rearrangement joins TRBV2 to TRBJ1-5, with 7 nucleotides matching TRBD1. V lost 6 bases, J lost 1 base, and 12 bases stayed unmatched. The CDR3 has 17 amino acids. Looked up from germline, CDR1 is SNHLY and CDR2 is FYNNEI. In DNA, the CDR3 is TGTGCCAGCAGGAGGGGGGACAGCGAAGGGAGCAATCAGCCCCAGCATTTT. Protein: CASRRGDSEGSNQPQHF.

This clone has only a few counts. The J gene is TRBJ2-7, the V gene TRBV5-6; TRBD1 aligns across 7 bases. V lost 4 bases and J lost 5; bases outside the gene matches: 6. CDR3 length: 13 amino acids. CDR1 is SGHDT and CDR2 is YYEEEE in the germline V gene. The CDR3 protein is CASSQTGTDEQYF. The DNA of the CDR3 is TGTGCCAGCAGCCAGACAGGGACCGACGAGCAGTACTTC.

This clone was seen many times. The J gene is TRBJ1-4, the V gene TRBV28, with 10 bases aligning to TRBD1. V was clipped by 5 bases and J by 5 bases; unmatched bases: 5. The CDR3 loop spans 15 amino acids. CDR1 is MDHEN and CDR2 is SYDVKM in the germline V gene. CDR3 nucleotides: TGTGCCAGCAGTCCAACGGACAGGGGGAATGAAAAACTGTTTTTT. The encoded protein is CASSPTDRGNEKLFF.

The chain uses TRBV6-5 and TRBJ2-1; D gene uncertain. Germline CDR1 reads MNHEY; CDR2 reads SVGAGI. This CDR3 is built from 13 residues. V lost 3 bases to trimming and J lost 8 bases, with 11 bases between them. The CDR3 nucleotides are TGTGCCAGCAGTTATGAAGAGAGGTATGAGCAGTTCTTC. Residues: CASSYEERYEQFF.